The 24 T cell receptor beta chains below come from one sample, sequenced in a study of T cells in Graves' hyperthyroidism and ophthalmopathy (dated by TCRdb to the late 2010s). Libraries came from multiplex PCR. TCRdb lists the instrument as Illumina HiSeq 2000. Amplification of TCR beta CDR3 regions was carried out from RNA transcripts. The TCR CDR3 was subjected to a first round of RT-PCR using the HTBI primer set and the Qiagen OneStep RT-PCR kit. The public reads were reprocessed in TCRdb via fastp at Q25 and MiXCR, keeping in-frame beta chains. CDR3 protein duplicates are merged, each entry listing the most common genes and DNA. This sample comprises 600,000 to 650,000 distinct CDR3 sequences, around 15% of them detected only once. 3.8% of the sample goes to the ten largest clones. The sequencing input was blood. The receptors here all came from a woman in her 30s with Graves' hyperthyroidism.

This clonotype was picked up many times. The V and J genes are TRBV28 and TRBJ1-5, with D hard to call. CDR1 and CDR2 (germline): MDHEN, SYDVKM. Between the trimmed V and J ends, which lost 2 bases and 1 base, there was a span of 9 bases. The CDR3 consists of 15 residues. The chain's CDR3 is CASSLGGQSNQPQHF. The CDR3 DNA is TGTGCCAGCAGTTTAGGAGGTCAAAGCAATCAGCCCCAGCATTTT.

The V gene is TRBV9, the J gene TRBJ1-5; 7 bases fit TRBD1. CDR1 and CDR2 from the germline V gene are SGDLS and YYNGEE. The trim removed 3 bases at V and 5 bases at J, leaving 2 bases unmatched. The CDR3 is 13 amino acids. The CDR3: CASSATGYQPQHF. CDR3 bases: TGTGCCAGCAGCGCGACAGGGTATCAGCCCCAGCATTTT.

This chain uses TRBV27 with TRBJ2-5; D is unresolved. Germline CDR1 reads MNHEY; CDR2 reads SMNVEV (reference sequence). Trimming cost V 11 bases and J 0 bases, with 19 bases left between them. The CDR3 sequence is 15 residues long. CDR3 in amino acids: CAASNWVSHQETQYF. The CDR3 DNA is TGTGCCGCCTCGAACTGGGTTTCACACCAAGAGACCCAGTACTTC.

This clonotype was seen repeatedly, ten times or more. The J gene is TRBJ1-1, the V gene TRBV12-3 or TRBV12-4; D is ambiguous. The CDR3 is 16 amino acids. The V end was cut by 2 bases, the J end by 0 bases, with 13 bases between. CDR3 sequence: CASSLYGQFMNTEAFF. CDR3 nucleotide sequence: TGTGCCAGCAGTTTATACGGGCAGTTTATGAACACTGAAGCTTTCTTT.

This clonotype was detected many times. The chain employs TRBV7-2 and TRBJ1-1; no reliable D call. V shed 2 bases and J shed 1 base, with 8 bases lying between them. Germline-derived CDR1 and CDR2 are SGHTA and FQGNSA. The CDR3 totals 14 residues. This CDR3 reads CASSLRVENTEAFF. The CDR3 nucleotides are TGTGCCAGCAGCTTAAGGGTGGAGAACACTGAAGCTTTCTTT.

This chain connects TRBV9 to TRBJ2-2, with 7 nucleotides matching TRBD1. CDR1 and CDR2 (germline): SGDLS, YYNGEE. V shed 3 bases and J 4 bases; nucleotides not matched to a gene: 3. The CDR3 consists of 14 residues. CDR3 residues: CASSANRGTGELFF. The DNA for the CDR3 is TGTGCCAGCAGCGCAAACAGGGGCACCGGGGAGCTGTTTTTT. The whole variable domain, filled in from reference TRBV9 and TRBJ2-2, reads DSGVTQTPKHLITATGQRVTLRCSPRSGDLSVYWYQQSLDQGLQFLIQYYNGEERAKGNILERFSAQQFPDLHSELNLSSLELGDSALYFCASSANRGTGELFFGEGSRLTVL.

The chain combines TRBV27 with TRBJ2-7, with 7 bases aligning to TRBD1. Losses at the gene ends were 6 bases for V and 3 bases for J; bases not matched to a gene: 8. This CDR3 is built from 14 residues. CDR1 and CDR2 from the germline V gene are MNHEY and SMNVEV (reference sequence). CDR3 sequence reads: CASSPGTELYEQYF. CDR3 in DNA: TGTGCCAGCAGCCCCGGGACAGAACTCTACGAGCAGTACTTC.

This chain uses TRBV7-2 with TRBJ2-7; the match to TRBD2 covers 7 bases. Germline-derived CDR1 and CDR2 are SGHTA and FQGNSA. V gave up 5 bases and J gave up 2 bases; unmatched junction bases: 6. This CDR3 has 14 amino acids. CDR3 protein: CASSRSGPTYEQYF. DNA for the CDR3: TGTGCCAGCAGCCGTAGCGGGCCGACCTACGAGCAGTACTTC.

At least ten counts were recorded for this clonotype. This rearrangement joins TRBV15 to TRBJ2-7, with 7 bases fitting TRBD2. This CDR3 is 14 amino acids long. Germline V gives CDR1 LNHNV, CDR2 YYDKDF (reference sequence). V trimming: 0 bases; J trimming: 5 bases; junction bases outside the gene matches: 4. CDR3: CATSRDRGRDEQYF. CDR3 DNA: TGTGCCACCAGCAGAGATCGCGGGAGAGACGAGCAGTACTTC.

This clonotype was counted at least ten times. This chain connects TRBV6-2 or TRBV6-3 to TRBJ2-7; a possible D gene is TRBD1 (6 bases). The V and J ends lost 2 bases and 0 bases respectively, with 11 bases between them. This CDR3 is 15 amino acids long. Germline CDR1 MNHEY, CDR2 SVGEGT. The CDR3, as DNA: TGTGCCAGCAGTTACAACCCACAGGGCTCCTACGAGCAGTACTTC. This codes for CASSYNPQGSYEQYF.

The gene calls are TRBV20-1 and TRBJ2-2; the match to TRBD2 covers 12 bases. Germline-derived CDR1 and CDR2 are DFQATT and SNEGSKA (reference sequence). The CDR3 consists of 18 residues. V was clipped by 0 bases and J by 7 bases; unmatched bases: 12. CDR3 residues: CSARETRRTSGTGGELFF. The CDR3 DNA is TGCAGTGCTAGAGAGACACGTAGGACTAGCGGGACGGGCGGGGAGCTGTTTTTT.

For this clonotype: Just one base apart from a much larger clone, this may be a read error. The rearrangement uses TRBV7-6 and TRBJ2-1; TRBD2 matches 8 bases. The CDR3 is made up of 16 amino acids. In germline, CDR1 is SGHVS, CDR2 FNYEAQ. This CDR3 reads CACSLGAGGIHNEQFF. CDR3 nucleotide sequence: TGTGCCTGCAGCTTAGGTGCGGGAGGTATTCACAATGAGCAGTTCTTC.

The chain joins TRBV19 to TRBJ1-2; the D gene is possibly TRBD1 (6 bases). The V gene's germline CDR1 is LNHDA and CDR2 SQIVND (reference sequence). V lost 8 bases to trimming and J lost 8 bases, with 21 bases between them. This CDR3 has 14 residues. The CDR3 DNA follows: TGTGCCAGTCGTAAGATTGGGGGGGGCGGCGGCTACACCTTC. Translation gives CASRKIGGGGGYTF.

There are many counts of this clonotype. CDR3 nucleotide sequence: TGTGCCAGCAGTGGCCTGGGGGACTCCTACAATGAGCAGTTCTTC. Protein sequence: CASSGLGDSYNEQFF. V usage is TRBV2 and J usage is TRBJ2-1; D may be TRBD1 or TRBD2 (5 bases each). V lost 4 bases and J lost 0, with 10 bases in between. Per germline, CDR1 SNHLY and CDR2 FYNNEI. CDR3 length: 15 amino acids.

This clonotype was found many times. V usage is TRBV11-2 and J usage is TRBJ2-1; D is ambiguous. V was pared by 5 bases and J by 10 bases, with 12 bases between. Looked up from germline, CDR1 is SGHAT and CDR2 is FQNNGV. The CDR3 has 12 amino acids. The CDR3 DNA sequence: TGTGCCAGCAGCCCGAGTGCCAGCGAGCAGTTCTTC. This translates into CASSPSASEQFF.

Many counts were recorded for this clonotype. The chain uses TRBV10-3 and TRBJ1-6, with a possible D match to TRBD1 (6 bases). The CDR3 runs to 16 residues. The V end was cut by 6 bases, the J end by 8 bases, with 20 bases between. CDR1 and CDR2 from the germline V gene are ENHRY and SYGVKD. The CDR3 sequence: CAISKTGTNLHSPLHF. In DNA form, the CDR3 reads TGTGCCATCAGCAAAACCGGGACAAATCTTCATTCACCCCTCCACTTT.

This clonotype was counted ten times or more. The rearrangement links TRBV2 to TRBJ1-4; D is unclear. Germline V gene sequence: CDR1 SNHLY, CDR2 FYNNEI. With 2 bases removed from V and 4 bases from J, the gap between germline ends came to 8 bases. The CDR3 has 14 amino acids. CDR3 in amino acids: CASSEWQLNEKLFF. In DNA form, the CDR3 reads TGTGCCAGCAGTGAATGGCAGCTTAATGAAAAACTGTTTTTT. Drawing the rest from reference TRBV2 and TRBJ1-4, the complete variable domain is EPEVTQTPSHQVTQMGQEVILRCVPISNHLYFYWYRQILGQKVEFLVSFYNNEISEKSEIFDDQFSVERPDGSNFTLKIRSTKLEDSAMYFCASSEWQLNEKLFFGSGTQLSVL.

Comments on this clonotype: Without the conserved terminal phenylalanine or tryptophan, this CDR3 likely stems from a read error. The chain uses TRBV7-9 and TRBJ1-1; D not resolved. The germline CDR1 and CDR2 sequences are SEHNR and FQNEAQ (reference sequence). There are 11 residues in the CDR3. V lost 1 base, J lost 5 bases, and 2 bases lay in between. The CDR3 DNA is TGTGCCAGCAGCTTAGAAACTGAAGCTTTCCTT. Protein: CASSLETEAFL.

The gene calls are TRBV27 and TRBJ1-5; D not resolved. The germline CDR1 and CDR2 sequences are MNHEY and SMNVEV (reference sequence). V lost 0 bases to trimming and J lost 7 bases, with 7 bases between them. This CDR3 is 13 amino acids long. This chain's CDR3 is CASSLSYPQPQHF. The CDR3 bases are TGTGCCAGCAGTTTATCCTACCCGCAGCCCCAGCATTTT.

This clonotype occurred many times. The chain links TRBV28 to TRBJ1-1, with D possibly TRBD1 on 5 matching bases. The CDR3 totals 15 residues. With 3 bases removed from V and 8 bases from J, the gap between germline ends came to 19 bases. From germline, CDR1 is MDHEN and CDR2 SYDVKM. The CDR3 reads CASSFRSLGRIEAFF. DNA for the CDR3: TGTGCCAGCAGTTTTCGGTCTTTGGGACGAATCGAAGCTTTCTTT.

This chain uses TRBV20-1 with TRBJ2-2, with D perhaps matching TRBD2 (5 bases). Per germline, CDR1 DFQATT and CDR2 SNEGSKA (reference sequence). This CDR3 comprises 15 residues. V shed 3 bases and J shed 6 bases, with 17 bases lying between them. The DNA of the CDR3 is TGCAGTGCTAGCGCTCAGGCAGTCGGGGCCGGGGAGCTGTTTTTT. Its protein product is CSASAQAVGAGELFF.

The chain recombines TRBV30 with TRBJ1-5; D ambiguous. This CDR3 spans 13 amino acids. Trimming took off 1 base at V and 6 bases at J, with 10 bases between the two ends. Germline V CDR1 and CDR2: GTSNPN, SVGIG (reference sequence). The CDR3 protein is CAWSGKGSQPQHF. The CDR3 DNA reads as TGTGCCTGGAGTGGAAAAGGTAGTCAGCCCCAGCATTTT.

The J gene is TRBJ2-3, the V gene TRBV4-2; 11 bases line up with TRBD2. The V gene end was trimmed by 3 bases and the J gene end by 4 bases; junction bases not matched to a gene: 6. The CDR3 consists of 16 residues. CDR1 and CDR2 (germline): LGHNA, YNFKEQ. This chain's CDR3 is CASSHVGLAGADTQYF. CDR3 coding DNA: TGTGCCAGCAGCCATGTTGGACTAGCGGGTGCAGATACGCAGTATTTT.

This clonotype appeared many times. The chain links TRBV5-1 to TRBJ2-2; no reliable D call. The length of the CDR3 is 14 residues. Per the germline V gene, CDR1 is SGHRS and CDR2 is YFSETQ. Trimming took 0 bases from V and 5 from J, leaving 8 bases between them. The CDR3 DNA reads TGCGCCAGCAGCTTGGAAGGAGCGACCGGGGAGCTGTTTTTT. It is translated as CASSLEGATGELFF.